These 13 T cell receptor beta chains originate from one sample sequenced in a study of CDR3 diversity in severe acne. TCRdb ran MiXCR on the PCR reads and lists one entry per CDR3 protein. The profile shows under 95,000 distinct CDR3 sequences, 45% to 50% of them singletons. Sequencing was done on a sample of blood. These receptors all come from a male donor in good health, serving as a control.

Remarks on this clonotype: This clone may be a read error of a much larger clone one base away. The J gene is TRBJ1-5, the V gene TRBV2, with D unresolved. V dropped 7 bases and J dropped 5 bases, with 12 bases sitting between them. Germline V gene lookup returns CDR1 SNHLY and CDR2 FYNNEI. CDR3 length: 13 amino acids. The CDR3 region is CASKADADQPQHF. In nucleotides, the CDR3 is TGTGCCAGCAAGGCAGACGCGGATCAGCCCCAGCATTTT.

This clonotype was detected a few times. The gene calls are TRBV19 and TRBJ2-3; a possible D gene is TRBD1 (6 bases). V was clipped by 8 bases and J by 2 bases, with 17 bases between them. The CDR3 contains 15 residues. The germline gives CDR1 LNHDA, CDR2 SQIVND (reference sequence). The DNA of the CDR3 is TGTGCCAGTTCTACTGGGGGCGAAAACACAGATACGCAGTATTTT. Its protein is CASSTGGENTDTQYF.

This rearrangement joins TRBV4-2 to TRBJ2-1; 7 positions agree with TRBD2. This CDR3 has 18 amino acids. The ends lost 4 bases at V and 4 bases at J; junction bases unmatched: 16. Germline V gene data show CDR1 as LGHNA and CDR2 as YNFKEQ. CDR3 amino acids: CASSLDGGSSANYNEQFF. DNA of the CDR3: TGTGCCAGCAGCCTAGACGGCGGGAGCTCGGCCAATTACAATGAGCAGTTCTTC.

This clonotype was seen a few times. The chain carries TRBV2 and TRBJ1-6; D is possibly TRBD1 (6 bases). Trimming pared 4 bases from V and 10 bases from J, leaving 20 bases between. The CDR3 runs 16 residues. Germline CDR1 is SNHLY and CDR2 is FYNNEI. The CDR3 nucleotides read TGTGCCAGCAGTGGAAGGGCAGGGGCGATGAGCTCACCCCTCCACTTT. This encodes CASSGRAGAMSSPLHF. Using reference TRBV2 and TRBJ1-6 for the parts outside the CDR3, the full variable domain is EPEVTQTPSHQVTQMGQEVILRCVPISNHLYFYWYRQILGQKVEFLVSFYNNEISEKSEIFDDQFSVERPDGSNFTLKIRSTKLEDSAMYFCASSGRAGAMSSPLHFGNGTRLTVT.

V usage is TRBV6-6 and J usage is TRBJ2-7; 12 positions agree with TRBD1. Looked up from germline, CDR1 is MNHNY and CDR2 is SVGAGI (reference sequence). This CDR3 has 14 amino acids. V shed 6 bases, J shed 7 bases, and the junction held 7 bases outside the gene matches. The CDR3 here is CASSPGQGAREQYF. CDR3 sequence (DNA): TGTGCCAGCAGCCCGGGACAGGGGGCGCGGGAGCAGTACTTC.

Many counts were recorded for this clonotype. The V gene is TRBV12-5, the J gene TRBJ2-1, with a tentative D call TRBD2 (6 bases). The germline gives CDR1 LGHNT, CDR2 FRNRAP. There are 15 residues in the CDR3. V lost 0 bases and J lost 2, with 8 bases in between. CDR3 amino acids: CASGLVGGAYNEQFF. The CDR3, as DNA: TGTGCTAGTGGTTTGGTAGGCGGGGCCTACAATGAGCAGTTCTTC.

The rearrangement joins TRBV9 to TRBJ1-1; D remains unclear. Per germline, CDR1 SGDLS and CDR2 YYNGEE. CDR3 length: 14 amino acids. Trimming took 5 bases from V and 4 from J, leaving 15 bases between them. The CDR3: CASRAGPDGTEAFF. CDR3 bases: TGTGCCAGCAGGGCTGGCCCCGACGGCACTGAAGCTTTCTTT.

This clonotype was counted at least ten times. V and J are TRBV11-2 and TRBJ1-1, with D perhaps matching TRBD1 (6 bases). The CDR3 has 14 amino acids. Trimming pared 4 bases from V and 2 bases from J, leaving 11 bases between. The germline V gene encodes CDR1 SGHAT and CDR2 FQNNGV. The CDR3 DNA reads TGTGCCAGCAGCTCCGACAGGTTAAACACTGAAGCTTTCTTT. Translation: CASSSDRLNTEAFF.

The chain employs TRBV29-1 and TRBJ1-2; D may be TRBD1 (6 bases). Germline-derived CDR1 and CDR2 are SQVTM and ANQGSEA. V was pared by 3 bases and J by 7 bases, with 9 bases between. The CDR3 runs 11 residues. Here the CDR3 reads CSVDRGGGYTF. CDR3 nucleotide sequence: TGCAGCGTTGACCGAGGGGGTGGCTACACCTTC.

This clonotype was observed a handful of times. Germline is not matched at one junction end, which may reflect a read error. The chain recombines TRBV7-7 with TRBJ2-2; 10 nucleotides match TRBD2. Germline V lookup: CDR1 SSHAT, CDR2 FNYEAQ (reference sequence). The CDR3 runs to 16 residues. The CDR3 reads CASSLGLAANTGELFF. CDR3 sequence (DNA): TGTGCTAGCAGCTTAGGACTAGCGGCGAACACCGGGGAGCTGTTTTTT.

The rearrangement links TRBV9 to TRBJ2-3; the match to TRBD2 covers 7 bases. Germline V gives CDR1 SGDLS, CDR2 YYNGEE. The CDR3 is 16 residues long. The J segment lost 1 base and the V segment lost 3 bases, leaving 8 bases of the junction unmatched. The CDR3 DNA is TGTGCCAGCAGCGCTCGACCGGCGGGAGGCACAGATACGCAGTATTTT. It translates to CASSARPAGGTDTQYF.

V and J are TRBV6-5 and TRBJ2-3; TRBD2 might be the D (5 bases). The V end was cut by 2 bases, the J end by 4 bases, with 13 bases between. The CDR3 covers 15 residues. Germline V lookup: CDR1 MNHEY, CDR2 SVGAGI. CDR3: CASSYAGSWADTQYF. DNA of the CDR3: TGTGCCAGCAGTTACGCTGGGAGCTGGGCAGATACGCAGTATTTT.

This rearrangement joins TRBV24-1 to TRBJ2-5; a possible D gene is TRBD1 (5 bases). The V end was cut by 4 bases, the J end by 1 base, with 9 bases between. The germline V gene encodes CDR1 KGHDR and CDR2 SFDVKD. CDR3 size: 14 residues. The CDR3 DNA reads TGTGCCACCAGTGAGTCTAGGGGCCAAGAGACCCAGTACTTC. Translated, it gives CATSESRGQETQYF.